The 3 T cell receptor beta chains below come from one sample, sequenced in a study of a mutant IDH1 vaccine in newly diagnosed glioma. Time point here: week 11, during vaccination. Alongside topical imiquimod, each dose of vaccine comprised 300 ug of mutant IDH1 20-mer peptide. These receptors' targets are unknown. Assay used: immunoSEQ multiplex PCR; TCRdb lists only in-frame clones, some missing. The sample carries tens of thousands of clones, roughly 80% recorded once. The sequences come from PBMCs, collected from a glioma patient whose treatment included an IDH1 peptide vaccine. The receptor source for this set is a man aged 45-60 years with glioma.

This rearrangement joins TRBV7-2 to TRBJ1-6; the D is unclear. Trimming took off 1 base at V and 9 bases at J, with 16 bases between the two ends. The CDR3 has 16 residues. Germline V gene data show CDR1 as SGHTA and CDR2 as FQGNSA. CDR3 sequence (DNA): TGTGCCAGCAGCTTAGGAGGGCCATCGTCAGGTTCACCCCTCCACTTT. As protein: CASSLGGPSSGSPLHF.

The chain uses TRBV6-5 and TRBJ1-4; D is perhaps TRBD1 (6 bases). V lost 2 bases and J 4 bases, leaving 14 bases between the germline ends. This CDR3 region has 16 residues. CDR1 is MNHEY, CDR2 SVGAGI, per germline. The CDR3 loop reads CASSYVGGAGNEKLFF. CDR3 nucleotide sequence: TGTGCCAGCAGTTACGTGGGGGGGGCGGGTAATGAAAAACTGTTTTTT.

This clone was picked up one time. The chain joins TRBV4-3 to TRBJ2-3; no firm D call. This CDR3 contains 14 residues. In germline, CDR1 is LGHNA, CDR2 YSLEER. Trimming shortened V by 0 bases and J by 3 bases, and 7 bases separated the two germline ends. The CDR3 DNA reads as TGCGCCAGCAGCCAAGATCTAGGTACAGATACGCAGTATTTT. It codes for CASSQDLGTDTQYF.